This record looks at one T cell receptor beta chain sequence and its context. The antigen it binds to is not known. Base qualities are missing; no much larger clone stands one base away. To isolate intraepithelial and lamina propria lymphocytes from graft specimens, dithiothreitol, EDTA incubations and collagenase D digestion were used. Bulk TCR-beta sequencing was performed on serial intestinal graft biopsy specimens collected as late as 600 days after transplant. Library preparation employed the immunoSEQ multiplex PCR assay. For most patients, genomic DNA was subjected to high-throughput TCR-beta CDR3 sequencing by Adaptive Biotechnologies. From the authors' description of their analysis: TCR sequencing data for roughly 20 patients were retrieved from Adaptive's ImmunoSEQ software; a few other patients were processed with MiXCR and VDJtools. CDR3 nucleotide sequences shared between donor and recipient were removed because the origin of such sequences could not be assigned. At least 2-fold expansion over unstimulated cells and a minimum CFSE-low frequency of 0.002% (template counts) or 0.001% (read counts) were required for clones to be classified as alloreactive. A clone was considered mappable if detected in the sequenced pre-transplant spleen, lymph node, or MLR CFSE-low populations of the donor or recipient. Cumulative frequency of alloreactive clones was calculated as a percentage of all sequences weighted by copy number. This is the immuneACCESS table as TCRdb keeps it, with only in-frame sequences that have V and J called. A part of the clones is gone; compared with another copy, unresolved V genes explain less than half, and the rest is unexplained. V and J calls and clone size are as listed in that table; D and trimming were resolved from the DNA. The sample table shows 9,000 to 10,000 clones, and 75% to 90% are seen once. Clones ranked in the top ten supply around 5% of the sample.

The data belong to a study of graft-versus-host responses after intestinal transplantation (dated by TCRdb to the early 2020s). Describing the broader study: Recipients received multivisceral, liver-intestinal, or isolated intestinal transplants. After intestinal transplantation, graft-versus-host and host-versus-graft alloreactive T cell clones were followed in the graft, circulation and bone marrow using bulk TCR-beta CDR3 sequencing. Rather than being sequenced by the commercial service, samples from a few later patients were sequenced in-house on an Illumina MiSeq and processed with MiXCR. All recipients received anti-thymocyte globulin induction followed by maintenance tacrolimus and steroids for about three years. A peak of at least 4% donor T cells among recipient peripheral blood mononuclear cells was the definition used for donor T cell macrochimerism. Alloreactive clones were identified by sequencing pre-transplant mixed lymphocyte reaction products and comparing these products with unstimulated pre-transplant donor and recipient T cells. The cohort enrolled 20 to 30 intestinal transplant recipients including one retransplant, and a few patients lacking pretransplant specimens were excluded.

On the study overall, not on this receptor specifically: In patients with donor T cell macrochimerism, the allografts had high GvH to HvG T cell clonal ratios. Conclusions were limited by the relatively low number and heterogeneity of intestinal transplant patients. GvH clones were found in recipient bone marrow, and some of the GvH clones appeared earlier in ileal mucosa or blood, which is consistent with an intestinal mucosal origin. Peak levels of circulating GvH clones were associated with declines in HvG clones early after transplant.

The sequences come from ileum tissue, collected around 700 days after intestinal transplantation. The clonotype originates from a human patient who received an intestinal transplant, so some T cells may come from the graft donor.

The DNA sequence is as follows: TGTGCCAGCACCCTGACAGGGCTCCAAGAGACCCAGTACTTC. This is translated as CASTLTGLQETQYF. The rearrangement combines TRBV7-9 with TRBJ2-5; 7 of the junction bases match TRBD1. V loses 7 bases at its end and J loses 1 base; junction bases beyond the gene matches: 6. As encoded in the germline V gene (reference sequence), CDR1 is SEHNR while CDR2 is FQNEAQ. Taken from cysteine to phenylalanine, the CDR3 has 14 residues. Only the CDR3 part of the read is kept: 42 bases, read in frame from the first base.